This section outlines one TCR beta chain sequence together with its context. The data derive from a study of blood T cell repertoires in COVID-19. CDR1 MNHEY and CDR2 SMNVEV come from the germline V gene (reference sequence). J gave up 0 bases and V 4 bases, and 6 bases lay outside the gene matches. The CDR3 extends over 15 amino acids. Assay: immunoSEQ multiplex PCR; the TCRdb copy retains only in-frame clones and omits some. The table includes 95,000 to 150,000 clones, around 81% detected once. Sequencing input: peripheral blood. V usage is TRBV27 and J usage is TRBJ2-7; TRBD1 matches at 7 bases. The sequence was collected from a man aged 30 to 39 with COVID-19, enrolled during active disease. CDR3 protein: CASSSVGQASYEQYF. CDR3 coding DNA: TGTGCCAGCAGTTCCGTAGGACAGGCCTCCTACGAGCAGTACTTC.